This entry concerns a single T cell receptor (beta chain). This table comes from immunoSEQ multiplex PCR, and its TCRdb copy is limited to in-frame clones, with some not included. The sample comprises some 200,000 clones, roughly nine tenths of which are singletons, and more than 6.5% rests with the top ten. The data originate from a study of blood T cell repertoires in COVID-19. In the study overall: In each case, the material was cDNA or gDNA derived from T cells, B-cell-depleted T cells, or PBMCs.

The sequenced sample consisted of peripheral blood. The TCR sequence derives from a woman older than 75 in a cohort sampled during active or convalescent COVID-19.

The CDR3 spells CAWSVTAYNSPLHF. The CDR3, as DNA: TGTGCCTGGAGTGTCACAGCTTATAATTCACCCCTCCACTTT. The chain joins TRBV30 to TRBJ1-6, with D unresolved. CDR1 GTSNPN and CDR2 SVGIG come from the germline V gene (reference sequence). Trimming removed 0 bases from V and 4 bases from J, with 7 bases in between. The CDR3 covers 14 residues. Looking up the rest from reference TRBV30 and TRBJ1-6 gives the full variable domain: SQTIHQWPATLVQPVGSPLSLECTVEGTSNPNLYWYRQAAGRGLQLLFYSVGIGQISSEVPQNLSASRPQDRQFILSSKKLLLSDSGFYLCAWSVTAYNSPLHFGNGTRLTVT.